This passage covers 18 T cell receptor beta chains from one sample sequenced in a study of T-cell reconstitution after alpha-beta-depleted transplantation in children. As it was prepared, the TCRbeta library received unique molecular identifiers. TCRdb re-called the PCR reads through MiXCR, storing one row per CDR3 protein. The table shows 670,000 or so distinct CDR3 sequences, with around 14% occurring only once. The specimen comprised PBMCs, sampled before TCRalphabeta/CD19-depleted stem cell transplant. All receptors come from a girl aged 2 to 10 with congenital amegakaryocytic thrombocytopenia, due to receive a stem cell transplant.

This clonotype was counted a few times. In DNA form, the CDR3 reads TGTGCCAGCAGTGAAGAGGATTTAGGATGGACCAAAAACATTCAGTACTTC. Its translation: CASSEEDLGWTKNIQYF. The chain employs TRBV6-1 and TRBJ2-4; no clear D gene. V was cut by 1 base and J by 2 bases, with 15 bases left in between. CDR1 MNHNS and CDR2 SASEGT come from the germline V gene. The CDR3 has 17 residues.

The chain is built from TRBV15 and TRBJ2-7; the D gene could be TRBD1 or TRBD2 (5 bases each). Germline loops: CDR1 LNHNV, CDR2 YYDKDF (reference sequence). This CDR3 has 15 residues. The V end lost 0 bases, the J end lost 2 bases, and 11 bases lay between the germline ends. The CDR3 reads CATSREPGTAYEQYF. CDR3 nucleotide sequence: TGTGCCACCAGCAGAGAACCCGGGACCGCCTACGAGCAGTACTTC.

This clonotype showed up many times. The chain is built from TRBV5-1 and TRBJ2-1; TRBD2 agrees at 8 bases. CDR1 is SGHRS and CDR2 is YFSETQ in the germline V gene. The CDR3 contains 15 residues. Trimming cost V 5 bases and J 0 bases; bases outside gene matches: 4. CDR3 residues: CASRISGNSYNEQFF. As DNA, the CDR3 is TGCGCCAGCAGGATTAGCGGGAACTCCTACAATGAGCAGTTCTTC.

This clonotype was detected a few times. This chain connects TRBV5-6 to TRBJ2-3, with 13 bases that match TRBD2. The CDR3 contains 15 residues. V gave up 4 bases and J gave up 4 bases; unmatched junction bases: 3. Per the germline V gene, CDR1 is SGHDT and CDR2 is YYEEEE. CDR3: CASSHGLAGADTQYF. The CDR3 nucleotides read TGTGCCAGCAGCCATGGACTAGCGGGAGCAGATACGCAGTATTTT.

This clonotype was detected a few times. The rearrangement joins TRBV20-1 to TRBJ1-3; D possibly corresponds to TRBD1 (5 bases). CDR1 is DFQATT and CDR2 is SNEGSKA in the germline V gene (reference sequence). The CDR3 length is 12 residues. The V end was cut by 5 bases, the J end by 1 base, with 6 bases between. The chain's CDR3 is CSASGSGNTIYF. CDR3 nucleotides: TGCAGTGCTTCAGGGTCTGGAAACACCATATATTTT.

In the case of this clonotype: A much larger clone sits a single nucleotide away, making a read error possible. The chain employs TRBV21-1 and TRBJ1-1. TRBV21-1 counts as a pseudogene. This CDR3 contains 16 residues. The CDR3 DNA reads as TGTGCCAGCAGCACTTCCAGGCCAGACATGAACGCTGAAGCTTTCTTT. Protein sequence: CASSTSRPDMNAEAFF.

V usage is TRBV11-2 and J usage is TRBJ2-5, with D uncertain. V lost 5 bases and J 4 bases, leaving 11 bases between the germline ends. Germline-derived CDR1 and CDR2 are SGHAT and FQNNGV. The CDR3 runs to 13 residues. The CDR3 here is CASSKHSTETQYF. The CDR3 DNA reads TGTGCCAGCAGCAAACACTCGACAGAGACCCAGTACTTC.

This clonotype appeared many times. The chain employs TRBV6-1 and TRBJ1-1; no clear D. Trimming left V 6 bases short and J 0 bases short, with 8 bases between. The CDR3 totals 13 residues. The germline gives CDR1 MNHNS, CDR2 SASEGT. The CDR3 coding sequence is TGTGCCAGCAGGGAAAATTTGAACACTGAAGCTTTCTTT. Translating gives CASRENLNTEAFF.

The chain recombines TRBV3-1 with TRBJ2-7; D is unresolved. This CDR3 region has 13 residues. CDR1 and CDR2 from the germline V gene are LGHDT and YNNKEL (reference sequence). Trimming removed 2 bases at V and 3 bases at J, with 8 bases between. CDR3 loop: CASSQSSFYEQYF. CDR3 DNA: TGTGCCAGCAGCCAATCAAGTTTCTACGAGCAGTACTTC.

This clonotype was observed at least ten times. V gene TRBV11-2 combines with J gene TRBJ2-7; 9 bases fit TRBD2. The ends lost 0 bases at V and 2 bases at J; junction bases unmatched: 5. Germline CDR1 reads SGHAT; CDR2 reads FQNNGV. The CDR3 totals 16 residues. The CDR3 region is CASSLDLVAGAYEQYF. Written as DNA, the CDR3 is TGTGCCAGCAGCTTAGATCTGGTAGCGGGAGCCTACGAGCAGTACTTC.

The J gene is TRBJ2-1, the V gene TRBV7-9; 8 bases agree with TRBD1. The CDR3 is 16 residues long. Germline CDR1 reads SEHNR; CDR2 reads FQNEAQ (reference sequence). Trimming cost V 6 bases and J 0 bases; bases outside gene matches: 7. The CDR3 is CASRGQEKVSYNEQFF. DNA for the CDR3: TGTGCCAGCAGGGGACAGGAGAAGGTCTCCTACAATGAGCAGTTCTTC.

This clonotype was seen ten or more times. V gene TRBV20-1 combines with J gene TRBJ1-6, with D possibly being TRBD1 (6 bases). The CDR3 length is 13 residues. V lost 1 base and J 7 bases, leaving 8 bases between the germline ends. Germline loops: CDR1 DFQATT, CDR2 SNEGSKA (reference sequence). The CDR3 here is CSARGQANSPLHF. The CDR3 DNA reads as TGCAGTGCTAGAGGACAGGCCAATTCACCCCTCCACTTT.

V is TRBV28 and J is TRBJ2-3, with TRBD2 matching over 8 bases. Germline values: CDR1 MDHEN, CDR2 SYDVKM. There are 15 residues in the CDR3. Trimming cost V 2 bases and J 1 base; bases outside gene matches: 2. CDR3 in amino acids: CASSLVTSGTDTQYF. The CDR3 DNA is TGTGCCAGCAGTTTAGTGACTAGCGGCACAGATACGCAGTATTTT.

This clonotype was seen at least ten times. This chain links TRBV20-1 with TRBJ2-5, with 11 positions matching TRBD2. This CDR3 has 14 amino acids. Per the germline V gene, CDR1 is DFQATT and CDR2 is SNEGSKA (reference sequence). The V and J ends lost 5 bases and 5 bases, in that order; junction bases with no gene match: 7. Written as DNA, the CDR3 is TGCAGTGCTCCAACTAGCGGGAGTTACGAGACCCAGTACTTC. Its translation is CSAPTSGSYETQYF.

The V gene is TRBV19, the J gene TRBJ1-1; the D is unclear. CDR3 length: 10 amino acids. The V end lost 11 bases, the J end lost 6 bases, and 10 bases lay between the germline ends. CDR1 and CDR2 from the germline V gene are LNHDA and SQIVND (reference sequence). The DNA for the CDR3 is TGTGCCTCCTGGGAGGCTGAAGCTTTCTTT. Protein: CASWEAEAFF.

In this sample, this clonotype turned up a few times. The chain couples TRBV20-1 to TRBJ2-5; 8 bases map to TRBD2. Germline V lookup: CDR1 DFQATT, CDR2 SNEGSKA (reference sequence). This CDR3 is 17 amino acids long. V was clipped by 3 bases and J by 1 base; unmatched bases: 13. The DNA of the CDR3 is TGCAGTGCTAGCCCGAGGGGTCTAGCGGGTACCCAAGAGACCCAGTACTTC. Amino acid sequence: CSASPRGLAGTQETQYF.

Turning to this clonotype: A much larger clone differs from this one at a single base, so this may be a read error. This sequence joins TRBV20-1 and TRBJ2-3, with 9 bases identical to TRBD1. Germline V gives CDR1 DFQATT, CDR2 SNEGSKA (reference sequence). This CDR3 is 17 amino acids long. The DNA of the CDR3 is TGCTGTGCTAGAGATAGCAACGGGACAGGGACCACAGATACGCAGTATTTT. Its protein is CCARDSNGTGTTDTQYF.

A few counts support this clonotype. This chain uses TRBV27 with TRBJ2-2; D unclear. Germline-derived CDR1 and CDR2 are MNHEY and SMNVEV (reference sequence). This CDR3 has 13 residues. V dropped 0 bases and J dropped 5 bases, with 4 bases sitting between them. CDR3 sequence reads: CASSLSWTGELFF. Written as DNA, the CDR3 is TGTGCCAGCAGTTTATCTTGGACCGGGGAGCTGTTTTTT.